Listed here is a single TCR beta chain. Antigen unknown. The source of the sample is a study of post-analysis software for immune sequencing data. Regarding the study as a whole: Comparison with controls showed significantly lower normalized Chao1 diversity in multiple sclerosis patients.

Every TCR beta cDNA library bore unique molecular identifiers. One entry per CDR3 protein, called by TCRdb with MiXCR from the PCR reads. The sample shows 550,000 to 700,000 distinct CDR3 sequences, 40% to 50% of them seen only once. Sequenced material: blood. The origin of this receptor is a girl aged 5 to 17 with multiple sclerosis.

This CDR3 reads CASSLGGAGTQYF. The CDR3 coding sequence is TGTGCCAGCAGCTTAGGGGGAGCCGGGACCCAGTACTTC. The gene calls are TRBV7-6 and TRBJ2-5, with D perhaps TRBD2 (5 bases). Deletions cut 1 base from V and 7 bases from J, with 10 bases between. The germline V gene encodes CDR1 SGHVS and CDR2 FNYEAQ. The length of the CDR3 is 13 residues. Full variable domain (missing parts from reference TRBV7-6 and TRBJ2-5): GAGVSQSPRYKVTKRGQDVALRCDPISGHVSLYWYRQALGQGPEFLTYFNYEAQQDKSGLPNDRFSAERPEGSISTLTIQRTEQRDSAMYRCASSLGGAGTQYFGPGTRLLVL.